This record concerns one TCR beta chain sequence. The target antigen is unknown. This entry belongs to a study of shared clonotypes between healthy human individuals. General study results and limits: Naive CD4 clonotype sharing across a few donors was about 5.3%.

Genomic DNA belonging to each subset was distributed in equal measure over several immunoSEQ plates. Some 32,000 T cell genomes, or roughly 200 ng DNA, went into the sorted-subset replicate PCRs. The assay was immunoSEQ multiplex PCR, and TCRdb's table has in-frame clones only and misses some. The sample shows about 1.5 million clones, under 99% of them seen only once. V was clipped by 2 bases and J by 2 bases, with 6 bases between them. The germline CDR1 and CDR2 sequences are LGHNA and YSLEER. The CDR3 covers 13 residues. J is TRBJ1-1 and V is TRBV4-3; D ambiguous. Source material: naive CD4+ T cells sorted from blood. Subset in this sample: CD45RA+ positively selected. The receptor was derived from a man aged 25-45 years in good health. The CDR3 here is CASSQLVNTEAFF. CDR3 nucleotides: TGCGCCAGCAGCCAATTGGTCAACACTGAAGCTTTCTTT.